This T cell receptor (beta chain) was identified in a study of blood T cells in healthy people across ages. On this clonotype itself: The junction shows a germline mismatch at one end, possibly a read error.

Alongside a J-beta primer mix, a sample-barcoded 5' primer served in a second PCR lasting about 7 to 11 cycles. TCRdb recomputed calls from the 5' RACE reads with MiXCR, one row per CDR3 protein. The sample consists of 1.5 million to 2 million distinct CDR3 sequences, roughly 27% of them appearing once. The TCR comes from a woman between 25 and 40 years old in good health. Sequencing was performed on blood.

CDR3 bases: TGTGCCGGCAGCTTTGGGGTTCAAGAGACCCAGTACTTC. Translating gives CAGSFGVQETQYF. The gene calls are TRBV7-3 and TRBJ2-5; D remains unclear. CDR3 length equals 13 residues. Germline lookup yields CDR1 SGHTA and CDR2 FQGTGA.